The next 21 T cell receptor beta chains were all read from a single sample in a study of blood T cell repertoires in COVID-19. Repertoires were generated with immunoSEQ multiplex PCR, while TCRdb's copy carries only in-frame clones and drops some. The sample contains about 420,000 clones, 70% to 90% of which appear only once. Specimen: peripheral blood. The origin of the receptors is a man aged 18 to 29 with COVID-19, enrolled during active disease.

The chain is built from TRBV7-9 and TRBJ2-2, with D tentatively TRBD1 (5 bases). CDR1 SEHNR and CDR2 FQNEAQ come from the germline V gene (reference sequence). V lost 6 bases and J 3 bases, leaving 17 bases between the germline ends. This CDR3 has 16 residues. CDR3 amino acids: CASRSLQGFHTGELFF. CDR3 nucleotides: TGTGCCAGCAGAAGCCTCCAGGGATTCCACACCGGGGAGCTGTTTTTT.

The CDR3 region is CASSPSNRGNVQETQYF. CDR3 coding DNA: TGTGCCAGCAGCCCATCAAACAGGGGTAACGTCCAAGAGACCCAGTACTTC. This rearrangement joins TRBV14 to TRBJ2-5; 7 nucleotides agree with TRBD1. The CDR3 is 17 residues long. Trimming cost V 4 bases and J 1 base; bases outside gene matches: 12. CDR1 and CDR2 from the germline V gene are SGHDN and FVKESK.

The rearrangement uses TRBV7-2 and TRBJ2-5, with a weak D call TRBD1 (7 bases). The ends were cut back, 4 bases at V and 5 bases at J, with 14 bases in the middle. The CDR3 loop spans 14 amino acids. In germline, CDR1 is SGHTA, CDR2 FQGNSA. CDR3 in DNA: TGTGCCAGCAGCTCGCAGACAGGGAGGGAGACCCAGTACTTC. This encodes CASSSQTGRETQYF.

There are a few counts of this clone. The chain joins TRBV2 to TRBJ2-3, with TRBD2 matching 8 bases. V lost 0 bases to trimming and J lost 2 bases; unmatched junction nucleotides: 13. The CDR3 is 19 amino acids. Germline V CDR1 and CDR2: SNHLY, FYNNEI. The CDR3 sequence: CASSEARLEAGGFTDTQYF. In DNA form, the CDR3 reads TGTGCCAGCAGTGAAGCGCGTCTCGAGGCGGGGGGTTTCACAGATACGCAGTATTTT.

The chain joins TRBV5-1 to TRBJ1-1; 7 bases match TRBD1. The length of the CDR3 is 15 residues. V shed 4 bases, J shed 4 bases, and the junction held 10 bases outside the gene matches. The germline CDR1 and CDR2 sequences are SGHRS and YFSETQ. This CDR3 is CASSVWTGSATEAFF. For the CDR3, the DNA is TGCGCCAGCAGCGTATGGACAGGTTCGGCCACTGAAGCTTTCTTT. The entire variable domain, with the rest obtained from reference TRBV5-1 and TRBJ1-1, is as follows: KAGVTQTPRYLIKTRGQQVTLSCSPISGHRSVSWYQQTPGQGLQFLFEYFSETQRNKGNFPGRFSGRQFSNSRSEMNVSTLELGDSALYLCASSVWTGSATEAFFGQGTRLTVV.

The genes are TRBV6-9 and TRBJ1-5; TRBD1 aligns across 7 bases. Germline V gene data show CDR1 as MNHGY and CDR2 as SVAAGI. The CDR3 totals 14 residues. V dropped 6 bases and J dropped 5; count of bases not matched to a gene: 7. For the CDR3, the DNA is TGTGCCAGCAGGTGGCAGGGGGAGGATCAGCCCCAGCATTTT. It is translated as CASRWQGEDQPQHF.

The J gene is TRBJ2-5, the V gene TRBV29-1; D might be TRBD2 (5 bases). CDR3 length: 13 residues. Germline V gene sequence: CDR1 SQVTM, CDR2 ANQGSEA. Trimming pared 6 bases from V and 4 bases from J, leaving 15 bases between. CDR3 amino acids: CSVRRAPGETQYF. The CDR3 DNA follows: TGCAGCGTACGGCGGGCCCCGGGAGAGACCCAGTACTTC.

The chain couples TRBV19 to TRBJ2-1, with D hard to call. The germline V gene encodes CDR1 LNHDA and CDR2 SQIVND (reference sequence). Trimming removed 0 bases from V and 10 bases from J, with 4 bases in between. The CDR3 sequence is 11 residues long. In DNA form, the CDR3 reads TGTGCCAGTAGTATAGAAGAGGAGCAGTTCTTC. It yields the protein CASSIEEEQFF.

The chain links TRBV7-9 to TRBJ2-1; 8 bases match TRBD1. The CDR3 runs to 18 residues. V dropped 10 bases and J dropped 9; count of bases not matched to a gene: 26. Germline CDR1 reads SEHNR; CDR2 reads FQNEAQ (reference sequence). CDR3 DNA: TGTGCCATCACCGGACAGGGTCGGCAAGAGACCAAGGGGGGTGAGCAGTTCTTC. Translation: CAITGQGRQETKGGEQFF.

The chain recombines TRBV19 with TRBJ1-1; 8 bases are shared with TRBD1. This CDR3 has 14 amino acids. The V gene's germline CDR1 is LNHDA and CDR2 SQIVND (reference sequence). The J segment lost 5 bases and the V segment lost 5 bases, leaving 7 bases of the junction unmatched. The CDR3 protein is CASSLRGLGTEAFF. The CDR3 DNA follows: TGTGCCAGTAGTCTCAGGGGGCTTGGAACTGAAGCTTTCTTT.

CDR3 sequence (DNA): TGTGCCAGCAGTATCTACCTTACTAGCGGTAATGAGCAGTTCTTC. Encoded protein: CASSIYLTSGNEQFF. The chain combines TRBV27 with TRBJ2-1; 8 bases line up with TRBD2. The CDR3 sequence is 15 residues long. Germline trimming cut 5 bases from V and 7 bases from J; bases unmatched to any gene: 10. Germline-derived CDR1 and CDR2 are MNHEY and SMNVEV (reference sequence).

The CDR3 nucleotides read TGTGCCAGTAACAACAGGGGTTGGGAGACCCAGTACTTC. It is translated as CASNNRGWETQYF. The chain is built from TRBV19 and TRBJ2-5; 7 bases are a match to TRBD1. CDR3 size: 13 residues. J was trimmed by 5 bases and V by 7 bases; bases with no gene match: 7. The V gene's germline CDR1 is LNHDA and CDR2 SQIVND (reference sequence).

CDR3 DNA sequence: TGTGCCTGGAATGGGGGGACTAGCACAGATACGCAGTATTTT. This gives the protein CAWNGGTSTDTQYF. This sequence joins TRBV30 and TRBJ2-3; D possibly corresponds to TRBD2 (6 bases). Germline V CDR1 and CDR2: GTSNPN, SVGIG (reference sequence). The ends were cut back, 4 bases at V and 0 bases at J, with 11 bases in the middle. This CDR3 has 14 amino acids.

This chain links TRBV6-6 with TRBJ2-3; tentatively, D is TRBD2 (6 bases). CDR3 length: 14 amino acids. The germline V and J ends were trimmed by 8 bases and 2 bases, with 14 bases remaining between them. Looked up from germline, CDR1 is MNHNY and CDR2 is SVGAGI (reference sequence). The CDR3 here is CASSLAFNTDTQYF. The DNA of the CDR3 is TGTGCCAGCTCTCTAGCGTTCAACACAGATACGCAGTATTTT.

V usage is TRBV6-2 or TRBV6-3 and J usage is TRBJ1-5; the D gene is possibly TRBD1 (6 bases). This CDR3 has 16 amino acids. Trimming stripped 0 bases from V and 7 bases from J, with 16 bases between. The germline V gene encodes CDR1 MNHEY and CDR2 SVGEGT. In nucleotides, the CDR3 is TGTGCCAGCAGTTACTCCAGGGGTTTAGGTAACCAGCCCCAGCATTTT. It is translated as CASSYSRGLGNQPQHF.

The CDR3 DNA reads as TGTGCCAGCAGTCTAGCGGGAGGGAGCTCCTACGAGCAGTACTTC. Translation gives CASSLAGGSSYEQYF. V and J are TRBV2 and TRBJ2-7; 12 nucleotides agree with TRBD2. Germline CDR1 is SNHLY and CDR2 is FYNNEI. This CDR3 spans 15 amino acids. The ends lost 5 bases at V and 0 bases at J; junction bases unmatched: 2.

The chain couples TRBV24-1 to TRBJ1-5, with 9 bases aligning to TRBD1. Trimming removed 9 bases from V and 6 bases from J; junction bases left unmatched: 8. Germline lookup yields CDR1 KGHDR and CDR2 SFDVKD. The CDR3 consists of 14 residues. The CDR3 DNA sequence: TGTGCCACCCTCTCGGGACAGGGTACTCAGCCCCAGCATTTT. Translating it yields CATLSGQGTQPQHF.

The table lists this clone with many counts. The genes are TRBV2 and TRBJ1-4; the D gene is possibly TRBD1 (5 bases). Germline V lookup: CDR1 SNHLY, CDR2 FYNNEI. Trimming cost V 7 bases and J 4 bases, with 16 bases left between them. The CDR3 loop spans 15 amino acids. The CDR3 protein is CASIAGGVFNEKLFF. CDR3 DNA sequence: TGTGCCAGCATCGCGGGGGGAGTTTTTAATGAAAAACTGTTTTTT.

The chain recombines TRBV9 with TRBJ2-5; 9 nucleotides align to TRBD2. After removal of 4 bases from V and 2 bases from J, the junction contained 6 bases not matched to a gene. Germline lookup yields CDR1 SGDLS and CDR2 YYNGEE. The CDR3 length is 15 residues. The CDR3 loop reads CASSPSAGGQETQYF. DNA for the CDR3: TGTGCCAGCAGCCCTTCAGCGGGAGGTCAAGAGACCCAGTACTTC.

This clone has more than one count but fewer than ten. The CDR3 sequence: CASSEYQVPGNTIYF. For the CDR3, the DNA is TGTGCCAGCAGTGAATACCAGGTGCCTGGAAACACCATATATTTT. The genes are TRBV25-1 and TRBJ1-3; D not resolved. The CDR3 loop spans 15 amino acids. The V gene's germline CDR1 is MGHDK and CDR2 SYGVNS. V was trimmed by 0 bases and J by 2 bases, leaving 8 bases between them.

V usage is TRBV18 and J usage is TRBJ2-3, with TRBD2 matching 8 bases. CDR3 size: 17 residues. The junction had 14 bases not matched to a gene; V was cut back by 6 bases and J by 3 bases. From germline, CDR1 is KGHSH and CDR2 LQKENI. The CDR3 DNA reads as TGTGCCAGCTCCCCTAGGCTTACTAGCGGACGAACAGATACGCAGTATTTT. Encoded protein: CASSPRLTSGRTDTQYF.